This entry is about one T cell receptor (beta chain). The data belong to a study of T cell clones after liver transplantation. Trimming at V came to 1 base and at J to 7 bases, leaving 5 bases not matched to a gene. This CDR3 is built from 14 residues. Germline V gene data show CDR1 as SQVTM and CDR2 as ANQGSEA. TCRdb's table, derived via immunoSEQ multiplex PCR, lists solely in-frame clones and lacks some. The sample has 60,000 or so clones; 70% to 80% are singletons. Sequenced material: CD4+ T cells from blood, taken before liver transplant. The receptor was derived from a human donor who received a liver transplant. V usage is TRBV29-1 and J usage is TRBJ1-4; 8 bases fit TRBD1. The CDR3 protein is CSVEGTGKGEKLFF. CDR3 nucleotides: TGCAGCGTTGAAGGGACAGGGAAGGGTGAAAAACTGTTTTTT.